This T cell receptor (beta chain) was observed in a study of identical twins' blood T cells. MiXCR, applied by TCRdb to the 5' RACE reads, yields one record per CDR3 protein. The sample shows fewer than 450,000 distinct CDR3 sequences, approximately 30% of them seen only once. This clonotype was seen ten or more times. The germline gives CDR1 SNHLY, CDR2 FYNNEI. This CDR3 is built from 13 residues. The junction had 3 bases not matched to a gene; V was cut back by 6 bases and J by 3 bases. The sequenced sample was PBMCs. The TCR sequence derives from a woman between 18 and 49 years old in good health. The chain links TRBV2 to TRBJ1-1; TRBD1 aligns across 8 bases. CDR3 region: CASRGRGHTEAFF. The CDR3 nucleotides read TGTGCCAGCAGGGGCAGGGGGCACACTGAAGCTTTCTTT.